The text below deals with one TCR beta chain. This clone was seen a handful of times. No cognate antigen has been identified for it. Base qualities are not recorded, but no much larger clone differs from it by a single base. This entry belongs to a study of blood T cell repertoires in COVID-19 (dated by TCRdb to 2018 to 2020). Context from the whole study: Samples covering the acute and convalescent phases of COVID-19 were provided by collaborators in the United States, Italy and Spain. The material from the prospective study consisted of cDNA or gDNA derived from T cells, B-cell-depleted T cells, or PBMCs. The dataset comprised deeply sampled blood TCRbeta repertoires from subjects exposed to, actively infected with, or recovered from COVID-19. A freely available public database, intended as a resource for researchers studying the immune response to SARS-CoV-2, is where the repertoires were released. Samples came from the ongoing ImmuneRACE study (first 160 participants) plus 1,254 subjects from 6 global collaborators. Nearly every sample came with metadata listing a de-identified subject ID, COVID-19 status, age in years and sex. Where HLA class I and class II types were available, the types were taken from metadata supplied by the sample provider, not from assay-based typing. Overall study results and their limits: Clinical and demographic metadata were provided uncurated, with the amount varying by source and participant.

The germline V gene yields KGHSH for CDR1 and LQKENI for CDR2. V is clipped by 1 base and J by 5 bases, and the sequence between their germline boundaries is 6 bases long. The CDR3 measures 14 amino acids from cysteine to phenylalanine. Just the 42-base CDR3 DNA is kept, in frame starting at base 1. TCRbeta CDR3 regions were amplified from genomic DNA by means of the immunoSEQ Assay, a bias-controlled multiplex PCR. As for the authors' bioinformatics: Within the assay, amplification of reference gene primers was used to estimate how many nucleated cells each sample contained. Sequence reads were collapsed and filtered to measure the absolute abundance of every unique TCRbeta CDR3 rearrangement. Productive Simpson clonality was computed per sample as the square root of Simpson's diversity index over productive rearrangements. TCRdb re-hosts the immuneACCESS table, in-frame sequences only. Its copies lack some clones; in the studies checked, an unresolved V gene accounts for under half of them, and the cause for the rest is not known. That table supplies the V and J calls and clone size; D and trimming were determined from the DNA. In this sample the table shows some 150,000 clones, 70% to 90% of which occur a single time. The top ten constitute around 8% of the sample.

At one collaborating source in Seattle, patients were enrolled during active infection and were followed longitudinally through the course of disease. Each collaborating institution followed its own protocols to collect whole blood in K2EDTA tubes. For TCRbeta analysis, collaborators shipped samples as frozen whole blood, isolated PBMCs, or DNA extracted from either of those sample types. The chain is encoded by TRBV18 joined to TRBJ1-6, with the D gene too uncertain to name. The origin of this receptor is a woman aged 55-69 years with COVID-19, enrolled during active disease. Sequencing used peripheral blood. The CDR3 here reads CASSPREHNSPLHF. The nucleotide sequence reads TGTGCCAGCTCACCACGAGAACATAATTCACCCCTCCACTTT.